The rows below give T cell receptor beta chains drawn from one sample of a study of T cell responses to AZD1222 COVID-19 vaccine. Sequencing was performed with immunoSEQ multiplex PCR; in TCRdb, only in-frame clones are kept and a portion is missing. The table lists approximately 90,000 clones, roughly 90% of them singletons. The source was peripheral blood, collected on day 0 of AZD1222 vaccination. Receptor source: an adult in good health. Both conserved end residues are part of each CDR3. The order of the fields is D gene, clone size, V gene, J gene, CDR3 length, CDR3 DNA, CDR3 protein. The D gene is left open where the match is weak. For some rows the clone size is stated as once, few or many, or as a class when expanded; others skip it.

TRBD2	few	TRBV29-1	TRBJ2-7	13	TGCAGTTACAAAACTAGCGCCTCCTACGAGCAGTACTTC	CSYKTSASYEQYF
.	.	TRBV28	TRBJ1-3	16	TGTGCCAGCAGCCCGGGAGATAAAATCTCTGGAAACACCATATATTTT	CASSPGDKISGNTIYF
.	.	TRBV7-9	TRBJ2-2	12	TGTGCCAGCAGCCGTCCCCCCGGGGAGCTGTTTTTT	CASSRPPGELFF
TRBD2	.	TRBV3-1/TRBV3-2	TRBJ2-1	18	TGTGCCAGCAGCCAAGACCTACTAGCGGGGGGCTCCTACAATGAGCAGTTCTTC	CASSQDLLAGGSYNEQFF
.	.	TRBV27	TRBJ1-1	15	TGTGCCAGCAGTTTATCGTCCGGAGTAGGCACTGAAGCTTTCTTT	CASSLSSGVGTEAFF
TRBD1	.	TRBV18	TRBJ1-1	15	TGTGCCAGCTCACCAGGGACAGGGGTTGTCACTGAAGCTTTCTTT	CASSPGTGVVTEAFF
.	.	TRBV5-1	TRBJ2-3	16	TGCGCCAGCAGCAGGGGGGCTAGCGCCGTCCCAGATACGCAGTATTTT	CASSRGASAVPDTQYF
.	.	TRBV7-3	TRBJ2-2	13	TGTGCCAGCAGCGCCCCGGGATCCGGGGAGCTGTTTTTT	CASSAPGSGELFF
.	.	TRBV27	TRBJ2-1	17	TGTGCCAGCAGTCGGAGGGCTAGCGAGAGCTCCTACAATGAGCAGTTCTTC	CASSRRASESSYNEQFF
.	.	TRBV9	TRBJ1-6	13	TGTGCCAGCAGCCCCCGGGAGAATTCACCCCTCCACTTT	CASSPRENSPLHF
TRBD1	once	TRBV5-1	TRBJ1-2	14	TGCGCCAGCAGCTCCGGGACAGGGTGGAGTGGCTACACCTTC	CASSSGTGWSGYTF
.	.	TRBV5-5	TRBJ2-7	15	TGTGCCAGCACCCCTGGCACGGTTTACCTTGATGAGCAGTACTTC	CASTPGTVYLDEQYF
.	.	TRBV6-5	TRBJ2-7	16	TGTGCCAGCAGTTACAATCCTAGCCCCTACGGATACGAGCAGTACTTC	CASSYNPSPYGYEQYF
.	few	TRBV29-1	TRBJ2-3	14	TGCAGCGTTGACCTGACGGCGGGCACAGATACGCAGTATTTT	CSVDLTAGTDTQYF
.	.	TRBV3-1/TRBV3-2	TRBJ1-3	17	TGTGCCAGCAGCCGCTCATATTCGAGCGACTCTGGAAACACCATATATTTT	CASSRSYSSDSGNTIYF
TRBD1	.	TRBV5-1	TRBJ2-5	15	TGCGCCAGCAGCTTGTACCAGGGGGCCGAGGAGACCCAGTACTTC	CASSLYQGAEETQYF
TRBD1	.	TRBV29-1	TRBJ2-7	11	TGCAGCGTCTCCGACAGGGGGGAGCAGTACTTC	CSVSDRGEQYF
.	.	TRBV19	TRBJ1-5	14	TGTGCCAGTAGTATTGTTTGGGGGAATCAGCCCCAGCATTTT	CASSIVWGNQPQHF
.	.	TRBV19	TRBJ2-1	12	TGTGCCAGTAGTATAACTAGAAATGAGCAGTTCTTC	CASSITRNEQFF
TRBD1	.	TRBV18	TRBJ1-4	14	TGTGCCAGCTCACCGCGGCAGGGGGACGAAAAACTGTTTTTT	CASSPRQGDEKLFF
.	.	TRBV11-1	TRBJ1-2	14	TGTGCCAGCAGAAAAGAGCAGGGAAACGGTGGCTACACCTTC	CASRKEQGNGGYTF
.	.	TRBV3-1/TRBV3-2	TRBJ2-2	14	TGTGCCAGCAGCCCTTGGGTATCCACCGGGGAGCTGTTTTTT	CASSPWVSTGELFF
.	once	TRBV3-1/TRBV3-2	TRBJ2-3	14	TGTGCCAGCAGCGCTAGAGGTACCACAGATACGCAGTATTTT	CASSARGTTDTQYF
.	.	TRBV6-4	TRBJ2-1	16	TGTGCCAGCAGTGATAGATTACCCAGGGGGGGCATTGAGCAGTTCTTC	CASSDRLPRGGIEQFF
.	.	TRBV12-3/TRBV12-4	TRBJ2-7	11	TGTGCCAGCAGTCTCGGGACCGAGCAGTACTTC	CASSLGTEQYF
.	.	TRBV5-6	TRBJ1-6	14	TGTGCCAGCAGCCTCGGGACCCCGAATTCACCCCTCCACTTT	CASSLGTPNSPLHF
.	.	TRBV24-1	TRBJ1-5	12	TGTGCCACCAGTGACCAGGGACTTCCCCAGCATTTT	CATSDQGLPQHF
.	.	TRBV19	TRBJ2-7	14	TGTGCCAGTACCCCGGAGGGCAGGGAATACGAGCAGTACTTC	CASTPEGREYEQYF
.	.	TRBV2	TRBJ2-4	15	TGTGCCAGCAGTGGTACAGCCGCCCCCAAAAACATTCAGTACTTC	CASSGTAAPKNIQYF
TRBD2	once	TRBV19	TRBJ2-1	13	TGTGCCAGTAGTATGGGGGTCAGCGGGAGAGGAATCTTC	CASSMGVSGRGIF
.	.	TRBV28	TRBJ1-1	14	TGTGCCAGCCGTACGCAGGGCAAGAACACTGAAGCTTTCTTT	CASRTQGKNTEAFF
TRBD1	.	TRBV5-1	TRBJ2-7	15	TGCGCCAGCAGCTTGCTGGGGGACAGTGCCTACGAGCAGTACTTC	CASSLLGDSAYEQYF
TRBD1	.	TRBV7-9	TRBJ2-7	15	TGTGCCAGCAGCGACCCGGGACAGGGTTTTTACGAGCAGTACTTC	CASSDPGQGFYEQYF
.	.	TRBV27	TRBJ1-1	14	TGTGCCAGCAGTTGGACAGCCATGAACACTGAAGCTTTCTTT	CASSWTAMNTEAFF
.	.	TRBV19	TRBJ1-2	13	TGTGCCAGTAGACCGGGACAACTCTATGGCTACACCTTC	CASRPGQLYGYTF
.	.	TRBV9	TRBJ2-7	15	TGTGCCAGCAGCCCAACGGACAGTAGCTCCTACGAGCAGTACTTC	CASSPTDSSSYEQYF
.	.	TRBV6-5	TRBJ2-2	13	TGTGCCAGCAAGCAGGGAGTTACCGGGGAGCTGTTTTTT	CASKQGVTGELFF
.	.	TRBV5-1	TRBJ1-5	15	TGCGCCAGCAGCTTGGGAGATAGGCTCAATCAGCCCCAGCATTTT	CASSLGDRLNQPQHF
.	once	TRBV5-1	TRBJ2-1	14	TGCGCCAGCAGCGAGGGGGGCTCCTACAATGAGCAGTTCTTC	CASSEGGSYNEQFF
.	.	TRBV28	TRBJ1-3	15	TGTGCCAGCAGTTTTGGAGTGAGCTCTGGAAACACCATATATTTT	CASSFGVSSGNTIYF
.	.	TRBV7-9	TRBJ2-1	16	TGTGCCAGCAGCTTAGGTACAGGGCGGGTCAAGAATGAGCAGTTCTTC	CASSLGTGRVKNEQFF
.	.	TRBV18	TRBJ1-4	14	TGTGCCAGCTCACCAGGAGCAACTAATGAAAAACTGTTTTTT	CASSPGATNEKLFF
.	.	TRBV5-1	TRBJ2-2	14	TGCGCCAGCAGCTCCCTATCGGGCACCGGGGAGCTGTTTTTT	CASSSLSGTGELFF
.	.	TRBV27	TRBJ2-2	18	TGTGCCAGCAGTTTATCGTTTTTTTCGGTTGGTGAAACCGGGGAGCTGTTTTTT	CASSLSFFSVGETGELFF
TRBD1	.	TRBV28	TRBJ2-1	16	TGTGCCAGCAGTTTAAGGACAGGGGCCATCTACAATGAGCAGTTCTTC	CASSLRTGAIYNEQFF
.	.	TRBV5-6	TRBJ2-7	12	TGTGCCAGCAGCTTGGCCACTTACGAGCAGTACTTC	CASSLATYEQYF
.	.	TRBV5-6	TRBJ2-7	13	TGTGCCAGCAGATTGGGAGCGTCCTACGAGCAGTACTTC	CASRLGASYEQYF
.	.	TRBV7-2	TRBJ2-1	12	TGTGCCAGCAGCGACTCCGCCTCTGAGCAGTTCTTC	CASSDSASEQFF
.	.	TRBV5-6	TRBJ1-4	13	TGTGCCAGCAGCTTTTTGGGGGATGAAAAACTGTTTTTT	CASSFLGDEKLFF
.	.	TRBV27	TRBJ1-6	12	TGTGCCAGCAGTCCGGGGTTTTCACCCCTCCACTTT	CASSPGFSPLHF
.	.	TRBV3-1/TRBV3-2	TRBJ2-7	15	TGTGCCAGCAGCCCCGACGGAAGGGGCTCCTACGAGCAGTACTTC	CASSPDGRGSYEQYF
.	.	TRBV30	TRBJ1-3	13	TGTGCCTGGAAAGAACCGGGACGCACAGCCATATATTTT	CAWKEPGRTAIYF
TRBD2	.	TRBV9	TRBJ2-1	18	TGTGCCAGCAGCGTAGAAGGTGTGGGCGGGAGGGCCCAGGTTGAGCAGTTCTTC	CASSVEGVGGRAQVEQFF
.	.	TRBV5-1	TRBJ1-1	17	TGCGCCAGCAGCCTATTGGGTCCTATCGGGGGTAACACTGAAGCTTTCTTT	CASSLLGPIGGNTEAFF
.	once	TRBV12-3/TRBV12-4	TRBJ1-1	13	TGTGCCAGCACCCCGACAGGGAACACTGAAGCTTTCTTT	CASTPTGNTEAFF